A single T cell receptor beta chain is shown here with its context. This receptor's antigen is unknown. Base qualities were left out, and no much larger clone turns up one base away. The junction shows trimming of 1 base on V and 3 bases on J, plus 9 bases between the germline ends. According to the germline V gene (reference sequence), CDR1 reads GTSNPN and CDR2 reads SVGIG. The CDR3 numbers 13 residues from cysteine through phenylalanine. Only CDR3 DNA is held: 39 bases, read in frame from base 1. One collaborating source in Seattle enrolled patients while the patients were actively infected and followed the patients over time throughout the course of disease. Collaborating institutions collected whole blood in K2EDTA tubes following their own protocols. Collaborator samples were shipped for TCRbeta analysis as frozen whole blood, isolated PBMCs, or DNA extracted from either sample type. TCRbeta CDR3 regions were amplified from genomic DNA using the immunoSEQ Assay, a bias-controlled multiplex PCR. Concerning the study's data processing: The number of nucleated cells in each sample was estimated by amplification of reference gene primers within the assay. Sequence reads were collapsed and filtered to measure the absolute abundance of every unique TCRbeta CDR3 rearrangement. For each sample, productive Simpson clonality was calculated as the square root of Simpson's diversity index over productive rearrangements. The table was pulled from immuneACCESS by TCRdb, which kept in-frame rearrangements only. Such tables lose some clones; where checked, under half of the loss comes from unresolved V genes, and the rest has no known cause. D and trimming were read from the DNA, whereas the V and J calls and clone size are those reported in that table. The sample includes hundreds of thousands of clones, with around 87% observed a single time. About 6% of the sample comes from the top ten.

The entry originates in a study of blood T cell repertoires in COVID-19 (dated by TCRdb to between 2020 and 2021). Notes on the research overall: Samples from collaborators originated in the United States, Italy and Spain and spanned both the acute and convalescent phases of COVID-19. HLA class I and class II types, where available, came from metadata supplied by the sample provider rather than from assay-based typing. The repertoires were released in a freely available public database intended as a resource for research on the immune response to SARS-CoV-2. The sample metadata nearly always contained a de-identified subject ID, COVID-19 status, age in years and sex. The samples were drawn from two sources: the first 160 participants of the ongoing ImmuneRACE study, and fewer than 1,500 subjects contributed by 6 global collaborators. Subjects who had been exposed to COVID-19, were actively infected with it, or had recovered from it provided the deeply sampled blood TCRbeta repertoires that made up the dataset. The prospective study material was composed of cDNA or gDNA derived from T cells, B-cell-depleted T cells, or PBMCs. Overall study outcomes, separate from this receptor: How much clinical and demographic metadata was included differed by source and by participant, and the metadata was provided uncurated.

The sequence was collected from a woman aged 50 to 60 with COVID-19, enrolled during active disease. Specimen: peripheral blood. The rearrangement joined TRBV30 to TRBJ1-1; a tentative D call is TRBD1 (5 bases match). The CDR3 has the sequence CAWSDAGDTEAFF. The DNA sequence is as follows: TGTGCCTGGAGTGACGCGGGGGACACTGAAGCTTTCTTT.